This T cell receptor beta chain was sequenced during a study of graft-versus-host responses after intestinal transplantation. On the study more broadly: All recipients were transplanted with multivisceral, liver-intestinal, or isolated intestinal grafts. Anti-thymocyte globulin served as induction for all recipients, who then took tacrolimus and steroids for about 3 years.

Broader study findings: Early after transplant, HvG declines were associated with peak levels of circulating GvH clones. Graft-donor T cell macrochimerism in patients accompanied high graft-versus-host to host-versus-graft clonal ratios in allografts.

The method was immunoSEQ multiplex PCR; TCRdb's version includes in-frame clones alone and lacks a portion of them. In the table there are tens of thousands of clones, approximately 91% of which are singletons. Concerning this clone itself: Its specificity is not known.

Germline assignment: CDR1 MNHEY and CDR2 SVGAGI. The CDR3 has 15 amino acids. Trimming shortened V by 4 bases and J by 0 bases, and 12 bases separated the two germline ends. The sequence was obtained from a human donor who received an intestinal transplant. V is TRBV6-5 and J is TRBJ1-2, with D possibly TRBD1 on 5 matching bases. Specimen: unstimulated CD4+ T cells sorted from spleen or lymph node cells, collected before intestinal transplant. This chain's CDR3 is CASSSRVRANYGYTF. The CDR3 nucleotides read TGTGCCAGCAGTTCCCGAGTCAGGGCTAACTATGGCTACACCTTC.